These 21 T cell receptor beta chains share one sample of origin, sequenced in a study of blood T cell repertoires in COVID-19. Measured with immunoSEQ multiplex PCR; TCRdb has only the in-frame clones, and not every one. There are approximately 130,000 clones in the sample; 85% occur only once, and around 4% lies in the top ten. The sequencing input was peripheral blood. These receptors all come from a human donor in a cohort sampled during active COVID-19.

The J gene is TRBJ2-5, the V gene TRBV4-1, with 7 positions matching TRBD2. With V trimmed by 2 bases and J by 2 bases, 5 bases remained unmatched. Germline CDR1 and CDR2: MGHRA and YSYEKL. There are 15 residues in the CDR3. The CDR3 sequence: CASSQQTGRQETQYF. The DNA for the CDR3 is TGCGCCAGCAGCCAACAAACCGGGAGGCAAGAGACCCAGTACTTC.

The CDR3, as DNA: TGTGCCAGCAGCAATCGCGCGGGGGGGGCATCTTACGAGCAGTACGTC. Protein: CASSNRAGGASYEQYV. This chain uses TRBV21-1 with TRBJ2-7; the table names TRBD2, a call not compared with the DNA. TRBV21-1 is a known pseudogene. CDR3 length equals 16 residues.

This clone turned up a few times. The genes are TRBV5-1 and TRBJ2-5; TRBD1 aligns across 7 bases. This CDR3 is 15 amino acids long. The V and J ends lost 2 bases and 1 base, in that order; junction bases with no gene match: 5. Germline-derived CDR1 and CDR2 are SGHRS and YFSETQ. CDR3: CASSFGTATQETQYF. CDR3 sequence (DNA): TGCGCCAGCAGCTTCGGGACAGCGACCCAAGAGACCCAGTACTTC.

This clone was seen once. CDR3 sequence reads: CASSLITRSYEQYV. CDR3 DNA: TGTGCCAGCAGCTTGATTACCCGGAGCTACGAGCAGTACGTC. V is TRBV7-4 and J is TRBJ2-7; no firm D call. Germline CDR1 SGHVT, CDR2 SQSDAQ. The V end lost 3 bases, the J end lost 3 bases, and 12 bases lay between the germline ends. The CDR3 runs to 14 residues.

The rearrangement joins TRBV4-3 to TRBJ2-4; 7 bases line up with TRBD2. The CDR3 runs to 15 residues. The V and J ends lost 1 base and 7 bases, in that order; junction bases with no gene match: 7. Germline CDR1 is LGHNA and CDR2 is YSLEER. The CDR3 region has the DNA TGCGCCAGCAGCCAAGCCCTGGCGGGAGTGAACATTCAGTACTTC. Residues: CASSQALAGVNIQYF.

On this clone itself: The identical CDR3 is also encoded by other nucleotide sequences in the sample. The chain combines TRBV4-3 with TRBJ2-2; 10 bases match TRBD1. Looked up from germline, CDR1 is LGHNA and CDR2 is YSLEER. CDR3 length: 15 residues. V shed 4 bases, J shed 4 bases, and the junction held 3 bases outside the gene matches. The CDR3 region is CASSRGQGITGELFF. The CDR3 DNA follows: TGCGCCAGCAGCCGGGGACAGGGGATCACCGGGGAGCTGTTTTTT.

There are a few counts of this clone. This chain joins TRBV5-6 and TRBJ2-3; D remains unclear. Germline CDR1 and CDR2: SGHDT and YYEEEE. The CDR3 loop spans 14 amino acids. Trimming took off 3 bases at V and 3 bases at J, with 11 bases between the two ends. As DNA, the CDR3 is TGTGCCAGCAGCTCCAGCCTAGGAACAGATACGCAGTATTTT. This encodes CASSSSLGTDTQYF.

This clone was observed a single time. Here the CDR3 DNA reads TGTGCCACCGGCGTCGGGGGGACGAGCAATCAGCCCCAGCATTTT. Protein: CATGVGGTSNQPQHF. This sequence joins TRBV19 and TRBJ1-5; a possible D gene is TRBD1 (5 bases). In germline, CDR1 is LNHDA, CDR2 SQIVND (reference sequence). Trimming removed 10 bases at V and 1 base at J, with 17 bases between. The CDR3 runs 15 residues.

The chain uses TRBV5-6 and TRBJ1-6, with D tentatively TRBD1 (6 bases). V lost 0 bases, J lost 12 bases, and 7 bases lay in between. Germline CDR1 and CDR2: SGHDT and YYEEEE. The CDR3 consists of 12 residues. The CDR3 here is CASSLGGRPLHF. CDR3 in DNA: TGTGCCAGCAGCTTGGGGGGGCGACCCCTCCACTTT.

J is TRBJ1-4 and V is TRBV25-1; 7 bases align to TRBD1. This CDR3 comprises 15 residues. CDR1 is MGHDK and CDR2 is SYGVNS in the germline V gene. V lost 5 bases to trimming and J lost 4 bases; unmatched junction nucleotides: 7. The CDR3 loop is CASSTSQGINEKLFF. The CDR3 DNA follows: TGTGCCAGCAGTACATCACAGGGGATTAATGAAAAACTGTTTTTT.

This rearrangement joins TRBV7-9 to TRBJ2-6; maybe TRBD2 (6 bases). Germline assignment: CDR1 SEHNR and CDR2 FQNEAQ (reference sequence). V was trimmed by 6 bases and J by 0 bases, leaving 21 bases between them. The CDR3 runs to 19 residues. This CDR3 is CASRDYGLGLNSGANVLTF. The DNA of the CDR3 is TGTGCCAGCAGGGACTACGGTCTCGGGCTTAACTCTGGGGCCAACGTCCTGACTTTC.

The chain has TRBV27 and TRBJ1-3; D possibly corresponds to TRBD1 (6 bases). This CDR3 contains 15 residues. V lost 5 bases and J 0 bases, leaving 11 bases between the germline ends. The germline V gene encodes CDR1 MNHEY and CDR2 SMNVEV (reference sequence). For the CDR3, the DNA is TGTGCCAGCAGTCCGTGGACAGACTCTGGAAACACCATATATTTT. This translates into CASSPWTDSGNTIYF.

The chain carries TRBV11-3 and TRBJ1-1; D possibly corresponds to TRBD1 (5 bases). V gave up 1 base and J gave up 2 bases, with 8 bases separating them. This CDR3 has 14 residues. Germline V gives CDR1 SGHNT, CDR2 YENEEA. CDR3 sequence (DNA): TGTGCCAGCAGCTTAGCCCAGGGAAACACTGAAGCTTTCTTT. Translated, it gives CASSLAQGNTEAFF.

CDR3 DNA sequence: TGTGGCAGTGGGGACAGGGGGAACACTGAAGCTTTCTTT. Translation: CGSGDRGNTEAFF. The gene calls are TRBV6-6 and TRBJ1-1; TRBD1 matches at 10 bases. CDR1 and CDR2 (germline): MNHNY, SVGAGI (reference sequence). The length of the CDR3 is 13 residues.

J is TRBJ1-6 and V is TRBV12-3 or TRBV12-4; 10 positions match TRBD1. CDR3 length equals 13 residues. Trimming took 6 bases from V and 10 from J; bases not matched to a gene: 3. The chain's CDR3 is CASSRQGASPLHF. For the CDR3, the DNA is TGTGCCAGCAGCCGACAGGGGGCCTCACCCCTCCACTTT.

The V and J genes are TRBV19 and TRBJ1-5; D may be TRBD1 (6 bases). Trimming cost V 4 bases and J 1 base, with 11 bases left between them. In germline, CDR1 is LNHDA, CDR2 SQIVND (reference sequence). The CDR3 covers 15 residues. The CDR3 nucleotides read TGTGCCAGTAGTAACGCGGGGGCGAGCAATCAGCCCCAGCATTTT. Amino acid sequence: CASSNAGASNQPQHF.

The CDR3 sequence: CASSLVAGAPYEQYF. The CDR3 nucleotides read TGTGCCAGCAGCTTAGTCGCCGGAGCACCCTACGAGCAGTACTTC. The rearrangement joins TRBV7-3 to TRBJ2-7; D remains unclear. In germline, CDR1 is SGHTA, CDR2 FQGTGA. The length of the CDR3 is 15 residues. The ends were cut back, 2 bases at V and 2 bases at J, with 13 bases in the middle.

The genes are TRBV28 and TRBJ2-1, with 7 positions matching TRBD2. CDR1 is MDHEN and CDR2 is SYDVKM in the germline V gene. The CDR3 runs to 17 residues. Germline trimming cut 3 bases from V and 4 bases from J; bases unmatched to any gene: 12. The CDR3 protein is CASSLFKSGTTYNEQFF. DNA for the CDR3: TGTGCCAGCAGTTTGTTCAAAAGCGGGACGACGTACAATGAGCAGTTCTTC.

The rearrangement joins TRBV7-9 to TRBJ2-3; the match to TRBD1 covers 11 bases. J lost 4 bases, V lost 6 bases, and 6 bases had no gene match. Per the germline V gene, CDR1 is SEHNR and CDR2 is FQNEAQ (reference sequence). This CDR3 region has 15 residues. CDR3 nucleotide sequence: TGTGCCAGCAGTCTTGGACAGGGGGCTTCAGATACGCAGTATTTT. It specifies CASSLGQGASDTQYF.

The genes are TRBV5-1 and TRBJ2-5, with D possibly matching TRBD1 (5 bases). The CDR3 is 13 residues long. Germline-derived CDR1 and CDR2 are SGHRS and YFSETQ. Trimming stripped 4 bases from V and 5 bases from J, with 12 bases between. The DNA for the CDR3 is TGCGCCAGCAGCACGACAGTTTCGGAGACCCAGTACTTC. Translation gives CASSTTVSETQYF. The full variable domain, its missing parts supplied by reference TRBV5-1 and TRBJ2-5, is KAGVTQTPRYLIKTRGQQVTLSCSPISGHRSVSWYQQTPGQGLQFLFEYFSETQRNKGNFPGRFSGRQFSNSRSEMNVSTLELGDSALYLCASSTTVSETQYFGPGTRLLVL.

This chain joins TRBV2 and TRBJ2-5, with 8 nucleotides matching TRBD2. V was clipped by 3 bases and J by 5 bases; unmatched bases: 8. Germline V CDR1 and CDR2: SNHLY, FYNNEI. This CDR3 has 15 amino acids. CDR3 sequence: CASSEGAGVRETQYF. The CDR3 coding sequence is TGTGCCAGCAGTGAGGGAGCGGGAGTTAGGGAGACCCAGTACTTC.